This T cell receptor beta chain was observed in a study of cytomegalovirus exposure and HLA in healthy donors. This clone has more than one count but fewer than ten. At the time of sampling, donors were nominally healthy, though unrecorded immune exposures were likely. PCR amplification relied on 60 Vbeta primers (plus 13 Jbeta primers). The data were produced by immunoSEQ multiplex PCR, yet TCRdb's version contains in-frame clones alone and is incomplete. The data hold about 120,000 clones, with around 66% observed a single time. Germline lookup yields CDR1 SGHTA and CDR2 FQGNSA. Deletions cut 3 bases from V and 2 bases from J, with 10 bases between. The CDR3 is 14 amino acids.

The J gene is TRBJ1-2, the V gene TRBV7-2; D not resolved. The source is a woman in her forties in good health and CMV-seropositive. The source material was PBMCs. The CDR3 loop reads CASSFDGINYGYTF. The CDR3 DNA reads as TGTGCCAGCAGCTTTGACGGGATAAACTATGGCTACACCTTC.